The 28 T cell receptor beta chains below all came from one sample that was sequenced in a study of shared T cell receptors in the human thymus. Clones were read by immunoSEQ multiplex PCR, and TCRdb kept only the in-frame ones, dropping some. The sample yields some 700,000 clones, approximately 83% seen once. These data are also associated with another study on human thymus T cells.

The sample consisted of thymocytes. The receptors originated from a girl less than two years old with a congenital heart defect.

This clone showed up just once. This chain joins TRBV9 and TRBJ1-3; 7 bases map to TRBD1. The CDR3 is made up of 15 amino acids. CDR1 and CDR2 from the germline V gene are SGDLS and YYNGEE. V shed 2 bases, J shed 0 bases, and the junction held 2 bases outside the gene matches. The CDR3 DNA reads TGTGCCAGCAGCGTTGAGGGGGCCTCTGGAAACACCATATATTTT. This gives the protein CASSVEGASGNTIYF.

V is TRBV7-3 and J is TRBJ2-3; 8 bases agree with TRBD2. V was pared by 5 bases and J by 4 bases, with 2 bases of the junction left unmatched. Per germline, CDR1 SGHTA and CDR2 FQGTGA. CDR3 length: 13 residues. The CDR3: CASSQAGADTQYF. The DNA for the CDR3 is TGTGCCAGCAGCCAAGCGGGGGCAGATACGCAGTATTTT.

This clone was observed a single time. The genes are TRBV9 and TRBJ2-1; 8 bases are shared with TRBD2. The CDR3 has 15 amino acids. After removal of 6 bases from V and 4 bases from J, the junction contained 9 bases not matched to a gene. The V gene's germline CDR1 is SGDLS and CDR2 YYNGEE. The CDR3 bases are TGTGCCAGCAATTCGGCGGGGGGTTTTTACAATGAGCAGTTCTTC. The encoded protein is CASNSAGGFYNEQFF.

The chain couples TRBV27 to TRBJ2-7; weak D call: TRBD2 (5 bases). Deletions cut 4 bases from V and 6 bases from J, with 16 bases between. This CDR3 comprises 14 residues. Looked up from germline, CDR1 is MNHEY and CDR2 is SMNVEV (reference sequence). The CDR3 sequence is CASSCSQAAGEQYF. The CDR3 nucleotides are TGTGCCAGCAGTTGTTCTCAGGCCGCGGGCGAGCAGTACTTC.

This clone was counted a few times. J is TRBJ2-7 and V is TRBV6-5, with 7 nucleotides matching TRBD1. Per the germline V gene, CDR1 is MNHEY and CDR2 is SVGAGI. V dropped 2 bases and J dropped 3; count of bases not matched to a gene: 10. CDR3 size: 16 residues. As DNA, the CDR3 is TGTGCCAGCAGTTACCGAAGCACAGGGGACGACTACGAGCAGTACTTC. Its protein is CASSYRSTGDDYEQYF.

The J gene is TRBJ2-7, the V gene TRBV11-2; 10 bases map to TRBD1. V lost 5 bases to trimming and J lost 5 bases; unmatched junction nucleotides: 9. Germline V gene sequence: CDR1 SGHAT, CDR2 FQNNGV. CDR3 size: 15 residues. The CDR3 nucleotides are TGTGCCAGCAGCCGAATGCGACAGGGGGCCAACGAGCAGTACTTC. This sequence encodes CASSRMRQGANEQYF.

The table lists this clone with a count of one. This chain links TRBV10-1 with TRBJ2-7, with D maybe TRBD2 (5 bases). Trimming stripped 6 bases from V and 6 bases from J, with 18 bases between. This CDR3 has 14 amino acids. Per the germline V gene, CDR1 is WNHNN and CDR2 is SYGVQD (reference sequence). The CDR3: CASSPGGWWGEQYF. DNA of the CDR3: TGCGCCAGCAGCCCTGGCGGGTGGTGGGGCGAGCAGTACTTC.

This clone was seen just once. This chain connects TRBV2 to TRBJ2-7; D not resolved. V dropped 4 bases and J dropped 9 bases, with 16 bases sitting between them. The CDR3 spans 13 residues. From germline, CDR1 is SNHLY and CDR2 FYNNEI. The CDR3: CASSGHDISGQYF. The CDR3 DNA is TGTGCCAGCAGTGGCCACGATATCTCCGGGCAGTACTTC.

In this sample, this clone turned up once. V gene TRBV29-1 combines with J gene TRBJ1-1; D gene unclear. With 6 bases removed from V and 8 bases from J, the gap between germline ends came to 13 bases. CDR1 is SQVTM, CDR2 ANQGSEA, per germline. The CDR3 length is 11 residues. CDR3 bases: TGCAGCGTCCAAACGGTTTCCGAAGCTTTCTTT. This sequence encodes CSVQTVSEAFF.

CDR3 bases: TGTGCCAGCACCTTCCTCCGGGACTTCAGGAGGTCTGGCTACACCTTC. Residues: CASTFLRDFRRSGYTF. This chain links TRBV7-9 with TRBJ1-2; tentative D call: TRBD1 (5 bases). Germline assignment: CDR1 SEHNR and CDR2 FQNEAQ (reference sequence). The ends were cut back, 7 bases at V and 7 bases at J, with 25 bases in the middle. The CDR3 sequence is 16 residues long.

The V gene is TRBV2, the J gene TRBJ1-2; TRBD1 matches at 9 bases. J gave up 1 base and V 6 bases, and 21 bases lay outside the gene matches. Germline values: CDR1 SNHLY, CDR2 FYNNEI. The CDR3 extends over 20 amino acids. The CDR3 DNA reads TGTGCCAGCAGACCAGGTGGCACCGGACAGGGGAAGGGATTTAACTATGGCTACACCTTC. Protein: CASRPGGTGQGKGFNYGYTF. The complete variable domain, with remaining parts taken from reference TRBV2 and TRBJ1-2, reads EPEVTQTPSHQVTQMGQEVILRCVPISNHLYFYWYRQILGQKVEFLVSFYNNEISEKSEIFDDQFSVERPDGSNFTLKIRSTKLEDSAMYFCASRPGGTGQGKGFNYGYTFGSGTRLTVV.

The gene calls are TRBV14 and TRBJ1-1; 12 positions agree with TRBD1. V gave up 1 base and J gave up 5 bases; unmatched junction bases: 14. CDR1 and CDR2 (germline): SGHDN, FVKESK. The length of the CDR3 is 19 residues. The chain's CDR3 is CASSQVSTGGQGARTEAFF. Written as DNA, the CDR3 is TGTGCCAGCAGCCAAGTCTCGACGGGGGGACAGGGGGCGAGGACTGAAGCTTTCTTT.

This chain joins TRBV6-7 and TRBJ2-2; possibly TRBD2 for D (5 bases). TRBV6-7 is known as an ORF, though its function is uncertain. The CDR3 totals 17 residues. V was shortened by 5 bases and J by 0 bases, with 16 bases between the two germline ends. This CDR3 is CASSHKTVSANTGELFF. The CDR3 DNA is TGTGCCAGCAGTCACAAAACAGTTAGCGCGAACACCGGGGAGCTGTTTTTT.

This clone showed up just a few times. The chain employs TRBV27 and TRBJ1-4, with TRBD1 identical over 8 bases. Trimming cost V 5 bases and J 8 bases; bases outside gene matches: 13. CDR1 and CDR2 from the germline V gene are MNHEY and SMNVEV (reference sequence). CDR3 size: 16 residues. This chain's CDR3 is CASSPHRTGRAEKLFF. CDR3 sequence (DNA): TGTGCCAGCAGTCCCCATAGGACAGGGAGGGCGGAAAAACTGTTTTTT.

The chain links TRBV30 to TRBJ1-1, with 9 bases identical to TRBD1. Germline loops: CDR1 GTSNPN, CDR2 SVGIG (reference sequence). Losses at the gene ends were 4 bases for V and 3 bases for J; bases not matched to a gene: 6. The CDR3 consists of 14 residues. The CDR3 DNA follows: TGTGCCTGGAAGTTAAGACAGGGGGACACTGAAGCTTTCTTT. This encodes CAWKLRQGDTEAFF.

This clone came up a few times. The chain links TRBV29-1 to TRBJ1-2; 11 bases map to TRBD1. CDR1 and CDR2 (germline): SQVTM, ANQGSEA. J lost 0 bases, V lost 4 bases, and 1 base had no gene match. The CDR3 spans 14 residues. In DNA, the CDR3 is TGCAGCGTTGGGGACAGGGGGACTAACTATGGCTACACCTTC. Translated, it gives CSVGDRGTNYGYTF.

The CDR3 coding sequence is TGTGCCAGCAGCGTAGAGGGGATCTATGGCTACACCTTC. Protein product: CASSVEGIYGYTF. This chain connects TRBV9 to TRBJ1-2; D is possibly TRBD1 (5 bases). This CDR3 is built from 13 residues. The V gene's germline CDR1 is SGDLS and CDR2 YYNGEE. V was cut by 0 bases and J by 4 bases, with 7 bases left in between.

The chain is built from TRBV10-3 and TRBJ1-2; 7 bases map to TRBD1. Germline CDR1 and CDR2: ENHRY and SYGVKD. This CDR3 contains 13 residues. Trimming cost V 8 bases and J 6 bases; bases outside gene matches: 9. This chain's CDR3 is CAIFTGALDGYTF. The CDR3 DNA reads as TGTGCCATCTTCACAGGGGCCCTGGATGGCTACACCTTC.

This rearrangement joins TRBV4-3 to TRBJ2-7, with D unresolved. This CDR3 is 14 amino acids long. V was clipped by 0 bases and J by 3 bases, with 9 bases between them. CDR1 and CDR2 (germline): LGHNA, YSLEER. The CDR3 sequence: CASSQETVHYEQYF. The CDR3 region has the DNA TGCGCCAGCAGCCAAGAAACCGTACACTACGAGCAGTACTTC.

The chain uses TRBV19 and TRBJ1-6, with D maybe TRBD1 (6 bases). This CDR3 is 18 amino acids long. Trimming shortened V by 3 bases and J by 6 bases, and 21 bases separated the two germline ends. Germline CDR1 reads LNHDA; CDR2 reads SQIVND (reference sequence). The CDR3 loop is CASSIHTKGDIRNSPLHF. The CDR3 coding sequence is TGTGCCAGTAGTATCCACACTAAGGGGGACATTCGTAATTCACCCCTCCACTTT.

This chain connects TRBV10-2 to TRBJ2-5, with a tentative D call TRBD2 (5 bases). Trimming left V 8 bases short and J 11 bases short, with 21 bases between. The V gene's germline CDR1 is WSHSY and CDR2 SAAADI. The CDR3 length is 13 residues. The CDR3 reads CASLRTALEEQYF. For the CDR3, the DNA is TGCGCCAGCCTTAGAACAGCGCTGGAGGAGCAGTACTTC.

CDR3 sequence reads: CASSTGQGGVGAFF. CDR3 nucleotides: TGCGCCAGCAGCACCGGACAGGGCGGCGTTGGGGCTTTCTTT. The chain employs TRBV5-1 and TRBJ1-1, with 8 positions matching TRBD1. The CDR3 has 14 amino acids. Germline assignment: CDR1 SGHRS and CDR2 YFSETQ. V trimming: 4 bases; J trimming: 11 bases; junction bases outside the gene matches: 13.

The CDR3 is CASSPTADWDSPGGYTF. CDR3 DNA: TGTGCCAGCTCACCCACCGCGGACTGGGACAGCCCTGGGGGCTACACCTTC. The rearrangement uses TRBV18 and TRBJ1-2; 7 bases are a match to TRBD1. CDR3 length equals 17 residues. Germline CDR1 is KGHSH and CDR2 is LQKENI. The junction had 18 bases not matched to a gene; V was cut back by 3 bases and J by 8 bases.

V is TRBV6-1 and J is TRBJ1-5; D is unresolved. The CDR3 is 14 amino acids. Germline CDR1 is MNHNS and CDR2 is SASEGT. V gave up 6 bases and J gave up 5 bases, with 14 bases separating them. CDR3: CASREDGAYQPQHF. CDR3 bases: TGTGCCAGCAGGGAGGACGGTGCCTATCAGCCCCAGCATTTT.

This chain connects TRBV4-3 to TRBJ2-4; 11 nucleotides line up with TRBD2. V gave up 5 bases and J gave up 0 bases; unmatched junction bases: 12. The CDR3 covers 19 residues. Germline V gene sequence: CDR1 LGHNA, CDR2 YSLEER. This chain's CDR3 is CASSFRLAGPSGAKNIQYF. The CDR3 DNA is TGCGCCAGCAGCTTCCGACTAGCGGGGCCTTCGGGAGCCAAAAACATTCAGTACTTC.

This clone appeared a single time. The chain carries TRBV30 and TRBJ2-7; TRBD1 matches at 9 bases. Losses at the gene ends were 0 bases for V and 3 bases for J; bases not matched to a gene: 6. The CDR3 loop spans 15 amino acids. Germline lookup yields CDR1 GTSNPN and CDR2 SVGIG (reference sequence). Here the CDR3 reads CAWSVHRQGDYEQYF. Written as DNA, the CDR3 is TGTGCCTGGAGTGTACACCGACAGGGGGACTACGAGCAGTACTTC.

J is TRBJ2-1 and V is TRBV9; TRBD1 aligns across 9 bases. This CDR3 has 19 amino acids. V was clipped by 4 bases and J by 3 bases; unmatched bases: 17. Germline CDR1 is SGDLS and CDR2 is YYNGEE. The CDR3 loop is CASSPHDTLTGGLYNEQFF. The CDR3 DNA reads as TGTGCCAGCAGCCCCCACGACACGTTGACAGGGGGGCTCTACAATGAGCAGTTCTTC.

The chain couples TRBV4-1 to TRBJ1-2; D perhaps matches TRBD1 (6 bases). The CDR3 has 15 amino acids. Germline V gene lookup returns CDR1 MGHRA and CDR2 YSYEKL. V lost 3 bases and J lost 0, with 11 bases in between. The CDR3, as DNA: TGCGCCAGCAGCCACGGACAGACTACTAACTATGGCTACACCTTC. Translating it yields CASSHGQTTNYGYTF.